This TCR beta chain was documented in a study of OX40 agonist ivuxolimab in advanced cancers. This table comes from immunoSEQ multiplex PCR, and its TCRdb copy is limited to in-frame clones, with some not included. The sample lists about 59,000 clones, approximately 84% occurring once. The CDR3 loop spans 13 amino acids. Germline V CDR1 and CDR2: MNHNS, SASEGT. The germline V and J ends were trimmed by 8 bases and 8 bases, with 16 bases remaining between them. Material: CD4+ or CD8+ T cells sorted from blood, obtained in a trial of the OX40 agonist ivuxolimab. V is TRBV6-1 and J is TRBJ2-1, with D maybe TRBD1 (6 bases). The sequence derives from an adult with an advanced solid tumor such as melanoma, head and neck, liver or kidney cancer. The CDR3 spells CASDVTRGYEQFF. As DNA, the CDR3 is TGTGCCAGCGACGTCACCAGGGGCTATGAGCAGTTCTTC.